The source of this T cell receptor (beta chain) is a study of cytomegalovirus exposure and HLA in healthy donors. Clones were sequenced by immunoSEQ multiplex PCR, and TCRdb holds only the in-frame ones, with some missing. The sample holds fewer than 200,000 clones, around 96% seen once. The CDR3 consists of 15 residues. V trimming: 4 bases; J trimming: 3 bases; junction bases outside the gene matches: 3. Germline-derived CDR1 and CDR2 are SGHRS and YFSETQ. A word on this clone: The same CDR3 also results from other DNA sequences found in this sample.

The genes are TRBV5-1 and TRBJ2-3; TRBD2 aligns across 12 bases. The clonotype was recovered from a woman aged 18-30 years in good health and CMV-seronegative. Sequenced: PBMCs. CDR3 DNA: TGCGCCAGCAGCCTGACTAGCGGGGGAACAGATACGCAGTATTTT. Its translation is CASSLTSGGTDTQYF.